This T cell receptor beta chain comes out of a study of cytomegalovirus exposure and HLA in healthy donors. Study-level points and caveats: In a later analysis, TCR beta V- and J-gene trimming showed a link to a missense DCLRE1C variant.

A word on this clone: Its antigen is still unknown. Other nucleotide sequences from this sample produce the same CDR3.

This PCR relied on a set of 60 Vbeta primers and 13 Jbeta primers. Generated by immunoSEQ multiplex PCR, the TCRdb table keeps only in-frame clones and is missing some. The sample records around 160,000 clones, 68% being singletons. The V gene lost 2 bases and the J gene lost 7 bases, with 9 bases spanning the gap. The germline V gene encodes CDR1 SNHLY and CDR2 FYNNEI. This CDR3 has 14 residues. Material for sequencing was PBMCs. The chain links TRBV2 to TRBJ1-6; no clear D. This sequence originates from a man aged 50-60 years in good health and CMV-seronegative. The CDR3 bases are TGTGCCAGCAGTGAATCGGGCGGGAATTCACCCCTCCACTTT. Protein: CASSESGGNSPLHF.